Below, 8 T cell receptor beta chains from the same sample are listed, as sequenced in a study of shared clonotypes between healthy human individuals. Naive CD8 cells were CD45RO-negative, positively selected for CCR7, excluding terminally differentiated effector memory CD45RA+ cells. Method: immunoSEQ multiplex PCR; TCRdb's copy keeps in-frame clones and lacks some. The sample has 1.5 million to 2.5 million clones, roughly 94% seen once. Source material: naive CD8+ T cells sorted from blood. The source is a man younger than 35 in good health.

The genes are TRBV5-8 and TRBJ2-7; 7 positions agree with TRBD2. The trim removed 4 bases at V and 6 bases at J, leaving 13 bases unmatched. Germline CDR1 is SGHTS and CDR2 is YDEGEE. This CDR3 contains 15 residues. The DNA for the CDR3 is TGTGCCAGCAGCACAACTAGCGCACGCTGGGGCGAGCAGTACTTC. This gives the protein CASSTTSARWGEQYF.

The V call is TRBV6-1, the J call TRBJ2-2, with D possibly matching TRBD2 (5 bases). The CDR3 is made up of 13 amino acids. V lost 9 bases and J 2 bases, leaving 10 bases between the germline ends. The germline CDR1 and CDR2 sequences are MNHNS and SASEGT. CDR3 sequence reads: CARRAENTGELFF. The DNA for the CDR3 is TGTGCCAGGAGGGCGGAAAACACCGGGGAGCTGTTTTTT.

The V gene is TRBV14, the J gene TRBJ2-6; 9 positions match TRBD1. After removal of 4 bases from V and 0 bases from J, the junction contained 10 bases not matched to a gene. The CDR3 has 19 amino acids. CDR1 and CDR2 (germline): SGHDN, FVKESK. CDR3 sequence reads: CASSPTGTGMFSGANVLTF. The CDR3 nucleotides are TGTGCCAGCAGCCCAACTGGGACAGGGATGTTCTCTGGGGCCAACGTCCTGACTTTC.

This chain connects TRBV28 to TRBJ1-4; D is unclear. V dropped 4 bases and J dropped 4 bases, with 10 bases sitting between them. The CDR3 has 14 amino acids. Germline assignment: CDR1 MDHEN and CDR2 SYDVKM. The CDR3 sequence: CASSSWTYNEKLFF. CDR3 coding DNA: TGTGCCAGCAGTTCCTGGACTTATAATGAAAAACTGTTTTTT.

V usage is TRBV27 and J usage is TRBJ2-7; 14 bases line up with TRBD2. CDR1 and CDR2 from the germline V gene are MNHEY and SMNVEV (reference sequence). The CDR3 runs to 16 residues. V trimming: 8 bases; J trimming: 7 bases; junction bases outside the gene matches: 13. CDR3 sequence reads: CASRPSPGLAGEEQYF. CDR3 DNA: TGTGCCAGCCGCCCGTCTCCGGGACTAGCGGGGGAGGAGCAGTACTTC.

This chain uses TRBV7-9 with TRBJ2-5; D remains ambiguous. TRBJ2-7 matches the DNA end more closely, so the J call is doubtful. This CDR3 has 14 residues. Germline-derived CDR1 and CDR2 are SEHNR and FQNEAQ (reference sequence). The CDR3 sequence is CASSSPSDSYEQYF. In DNA, the CDR3 is TGTGCCAGCAGCTCTCCTTCCGACTCCTACGAGCAGTACTTC.

This clone showed up just once. This chain uses TRBV10-2 with TRBJ1-1, with D unresolved. This CDR3 is 14 amino acids long. The V gene lost 8 bases and the J gene lost 0 bases, with 13 bases spanning the gap. Germline loops: CDR1 WSHSY, CDR2 SAAADI. The CDR3 loop is CASHRSGMNTEAFF. Here the CDR3 DNA reads TGCGCCAGCCATCGGAGCGGAATGAACACTGAAGCTTTCTTT.

A remark on this clone: At the DNA level, this CDR3 is encoded by other sequences in the same sample as well. The gene calls are TRBV5-6 and TRBJ2-1; 11 nucleotides match TRBD2. Germline assignment: CDR1 SGHDT and CDR2 YYEEEE. With 2 bases clipped from V and 4 bases from J, the junction kept 5 bases outside the gene matches. The CDR3 length is 16 residues. In nucleotides, the CDR3 is TGTGCCAGCAGCTTTTCTACTAGCGGGAGTTACAATGAGCAGTTCTTC. This sequence encodes CASSFSTSGSYNEQFF.